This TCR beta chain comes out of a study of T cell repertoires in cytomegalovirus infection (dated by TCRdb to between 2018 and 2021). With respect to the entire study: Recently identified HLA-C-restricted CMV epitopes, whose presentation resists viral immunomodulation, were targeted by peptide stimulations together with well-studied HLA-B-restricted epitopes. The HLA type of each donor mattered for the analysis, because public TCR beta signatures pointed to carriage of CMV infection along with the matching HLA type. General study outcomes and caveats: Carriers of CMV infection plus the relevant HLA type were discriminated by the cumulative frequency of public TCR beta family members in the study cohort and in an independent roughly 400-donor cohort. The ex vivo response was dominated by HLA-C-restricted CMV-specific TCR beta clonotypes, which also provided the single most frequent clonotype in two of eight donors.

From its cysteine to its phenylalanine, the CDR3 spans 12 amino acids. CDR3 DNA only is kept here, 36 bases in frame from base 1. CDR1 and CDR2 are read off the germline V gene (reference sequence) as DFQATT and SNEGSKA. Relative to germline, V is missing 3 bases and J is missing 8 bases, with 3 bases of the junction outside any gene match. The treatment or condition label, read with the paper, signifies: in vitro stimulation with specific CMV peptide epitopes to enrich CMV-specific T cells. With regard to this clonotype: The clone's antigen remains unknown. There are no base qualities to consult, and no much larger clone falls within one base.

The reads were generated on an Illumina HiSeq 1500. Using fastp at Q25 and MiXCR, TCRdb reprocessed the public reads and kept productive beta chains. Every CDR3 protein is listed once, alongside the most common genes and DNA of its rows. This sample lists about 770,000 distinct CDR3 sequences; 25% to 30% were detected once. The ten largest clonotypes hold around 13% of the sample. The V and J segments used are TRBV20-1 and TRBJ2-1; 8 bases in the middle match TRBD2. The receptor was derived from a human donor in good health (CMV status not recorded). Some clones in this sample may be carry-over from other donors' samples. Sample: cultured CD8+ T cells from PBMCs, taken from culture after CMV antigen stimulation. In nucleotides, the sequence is TGCAGTGCTAGCGGGGGGGTCTATGAGCAGTTCTTC. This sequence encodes CSASGGVYEQFF.